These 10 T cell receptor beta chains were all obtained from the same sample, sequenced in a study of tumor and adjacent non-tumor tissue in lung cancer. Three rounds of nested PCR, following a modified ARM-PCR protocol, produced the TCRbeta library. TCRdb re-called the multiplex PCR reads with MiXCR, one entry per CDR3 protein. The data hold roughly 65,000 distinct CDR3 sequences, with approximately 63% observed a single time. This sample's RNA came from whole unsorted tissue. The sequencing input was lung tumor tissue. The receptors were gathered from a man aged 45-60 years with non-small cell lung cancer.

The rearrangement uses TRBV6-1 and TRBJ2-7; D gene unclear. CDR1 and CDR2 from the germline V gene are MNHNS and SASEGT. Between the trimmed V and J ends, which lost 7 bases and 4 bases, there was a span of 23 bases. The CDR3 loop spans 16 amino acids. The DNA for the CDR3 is TGTGCCAGCACCCGGCGCGGCAACGGTCTCTCATACGAGCAGTACTTC. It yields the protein CASTRRGNGLSYEQYF.

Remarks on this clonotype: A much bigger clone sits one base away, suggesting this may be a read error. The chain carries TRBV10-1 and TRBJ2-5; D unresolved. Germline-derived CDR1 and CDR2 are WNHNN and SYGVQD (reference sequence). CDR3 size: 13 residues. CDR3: CTSRPDVGETQYF. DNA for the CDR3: TGCACCAGCAGACCGGACGTCGGGGAGACCCAGTACTTC.

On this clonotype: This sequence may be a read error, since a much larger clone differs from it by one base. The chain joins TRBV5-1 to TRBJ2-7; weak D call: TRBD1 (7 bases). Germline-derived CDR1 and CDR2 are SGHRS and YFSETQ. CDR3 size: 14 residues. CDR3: CASSPGERGHERYF. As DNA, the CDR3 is TGCGCCAGCAGCCCGGGGGAGAGGGGGCACGAGCGGTACTTC.

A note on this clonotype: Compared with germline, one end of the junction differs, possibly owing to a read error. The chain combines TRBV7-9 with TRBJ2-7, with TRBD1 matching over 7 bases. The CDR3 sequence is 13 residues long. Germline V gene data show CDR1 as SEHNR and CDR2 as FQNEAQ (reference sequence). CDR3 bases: TGTGACAGCAGCCGGGACAGAGCCTACGAACAGTACTTC. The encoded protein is CDSSRDRAYEQYF.

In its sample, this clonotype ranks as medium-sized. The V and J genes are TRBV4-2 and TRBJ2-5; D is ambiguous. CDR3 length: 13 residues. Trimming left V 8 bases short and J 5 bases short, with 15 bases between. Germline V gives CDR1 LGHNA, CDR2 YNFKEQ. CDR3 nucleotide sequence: TGTGCCAGCGGCTACAGCGACGCGGAGACCCAGTACTTC. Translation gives CASGYSDAETQYF.

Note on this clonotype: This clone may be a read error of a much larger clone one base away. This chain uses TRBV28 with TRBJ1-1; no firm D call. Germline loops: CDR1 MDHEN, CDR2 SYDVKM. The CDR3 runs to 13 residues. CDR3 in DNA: TGTGCCAGCAGTCGAAATAGGAACACTGTAGCTTTCTTT. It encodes CASSRNRNTVAFF. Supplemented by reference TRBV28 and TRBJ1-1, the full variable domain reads DVKVTQSSRYLVKRTGEKVFLECVQDMDHENMFWYRQDPGLGLRLIYFSYDVKMKEKGDIPEGYSVSREKKERFSLILESASTNQTSMYLCASSRNRNTVAFFGQGTRLTVV.

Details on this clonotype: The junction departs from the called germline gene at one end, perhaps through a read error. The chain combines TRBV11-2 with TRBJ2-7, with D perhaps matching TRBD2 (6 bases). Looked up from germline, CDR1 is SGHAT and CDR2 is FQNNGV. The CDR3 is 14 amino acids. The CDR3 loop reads CVGSYRTTHYEHYF. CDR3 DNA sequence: TGTGTCGGCAGCTACAGGACTACTCACTACGAGCATTACTTC.

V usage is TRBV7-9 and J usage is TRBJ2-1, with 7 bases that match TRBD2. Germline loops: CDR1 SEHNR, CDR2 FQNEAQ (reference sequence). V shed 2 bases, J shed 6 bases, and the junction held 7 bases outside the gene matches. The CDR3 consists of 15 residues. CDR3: CASSLPGLVGNEQFF. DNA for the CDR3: TGTGCCAGCAGCTTACCTGGACTAGTAGGCAATGAGCAGTTCTTC.

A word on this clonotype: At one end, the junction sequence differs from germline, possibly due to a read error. The CDR3 here is CVSGLSGGRVGYF. In nucleotides, the CDR3 is TGTGTCAGCGGTTTAAGCGGCGGGAGGGTCGGGTACTTC. The chain couples TRBV28 to TRBJ2-7, with 9 positions matching TRBD2. Germline V CDR1 and CDR2: MDHEN, SYDVKM. The CDR3 spans 13 residues. The full variable domain, its missing parts supplied by reference TRBV28 and TRBJ2-7, is DVKVTQSSRYLVKRTGEKVFLECVQDMDHENMFWYRQDPGLGLRLIYFSYDVKMKEKGDIPEGYSVSREKKERFSLILESASTNQTSMYLCVSGLSGGRVGYFGPGTRLTVT.

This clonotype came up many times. In DNA form, the CDR3 reads TGTGCCAGCAGGGGGGGGGCTTATAGCAATCAGCCCCAGCATTTT. This gives the protein CASRGGAYSNQPQHF. The chain uses TRBV6-1 and TRBJ1-5; possible D gene TRBD1, 6 bases. This CDR3 has 15 residues. The germline V and J ends were trimmed by 6 bases and 0 bases, with 12 bases remaining between them. Germline V gene sequence: CDR1 MNHNS, CDR2 SASEGT.